This T cell receptor (beta chain) was identified in a study of T cell responses to AZD1222 COVID-19 vaccine. Broader study findings: Seropositive status at baseline applied to only five or six AZD1222 recipients.

TCRdb's copy holds only in-frame clones and misses some; the assay was immunoSEQ multiplex PCR. The sample lists around 140,000 clones, approximately 89% occurring once. With respect to this clone: Its target is unknown.

V was shortened by 2 bases and J by 6 bases, with 18 bases between the two germline ends. This CDR3 has 15 residues. The germline gives CDR1 SGHRS, CDR2 YFSETQ. Doses given second, at about 4 or about 12 weeks, were pooled. Sequencing used peripheral blood, obtained 28 days after the second AZD1222 dose. The sequence derives from an adult who received the AZD1222 COVID-19 vaccine. This chain joins TRBV5-1 and TRBJ2-7; a possible D gene is TRBD2 (7 bases). The CDR3: CASSFRSGTRGEQYF. The CDR3, as DNA: TGCGCCAGCAGCTTCCGGAGCGGGACAAGAGGCGAGCAGTACTTC.